The entry that follows covers one TCR beta chain sequence. What it binds is unknown. V lost 8 bases and J lost 5; bases outside the gene matches: 12. The germline V gene has CDR1 SNHLY and CDR2 FYNNEI. The length of the CDR3 is 15 residues. Primers: 60 Vbeta forward and 13 Jbeta reverse. Libraries were prepared by immunoSEQ multiplex PCR; TCRdb keeps only in-frame clonotypes and omits some of them. The sample yields fewer than 120,000 clones, around 80% seen once. This record comes from a study of cytomegalovirus exposure and HLA in healthy donors. Across the study: Approximately 85 million unique TCRs from HLA-typed donors were held in an early data release. The Caucasian-associated ancestry cluster contained more than 75% of the 398 genotyped donors. Study results and caveats: Presence/absence analyses assumed roughly uniform sequencing depth across donors, which may not hold. One variant, a missense change in DCLRE1C, was linked in a later analysis to TCR beta V- and J-gene trimming.

The source material was PBMCs. The genes are TRBV2 and TRBJ2-7; 10 bases map to TRBD2. This sequence originates from a woman aged 55-70 years in good health and CMV-seropositive. The CDR3 nucleotides read TGTGCCAGCTCTCCCCCCGGGACTAGCGCAAACGAGCAGTACTTC. This gives the protein CASSPPGTSANEQYF.